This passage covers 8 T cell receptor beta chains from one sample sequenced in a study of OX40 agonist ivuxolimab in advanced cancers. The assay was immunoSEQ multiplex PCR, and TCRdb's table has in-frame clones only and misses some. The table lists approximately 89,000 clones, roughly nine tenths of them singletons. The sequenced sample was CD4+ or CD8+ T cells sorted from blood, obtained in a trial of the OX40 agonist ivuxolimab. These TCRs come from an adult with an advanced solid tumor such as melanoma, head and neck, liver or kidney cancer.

The CDR3 sequence is CASGGPGSYEQYF. The CDR3 nucleotides are TGTGCCAGCGGGGGGCCGGGCTCCTACGAGCAGTACTTC. The chain employs TRBV28 and TRBJ2-7; the D call may be TRBD1 or TRBD2 (6 bases each). Per the germline V gene, CDR1 is MDHEN and CDR2 is SYDVKM. The CDR3 contains 13 residues. The V gene lost 8 bases and the J gene lost 0 bases, with 11 bases spanning the gap.

CDR3 residues: CASSSLAGRVAGELFF. The CDR3 region has the DNA TGCGCCAGCAGCTCCCTAGCGGGAAGGGTGGCCGGGGAGCTGTTTTTT. The chain has TRBV5-1 and TRBJ2-2; 9 bases line up with TRBD2. Germline V gene data show CDR1 as SGHRS and CDR2 as YFSETQ. CDR3 length: 16 amino acids. With 3 bases clipped from V and 6 bases from J, the junction kept 9 bases outside the gene matches.

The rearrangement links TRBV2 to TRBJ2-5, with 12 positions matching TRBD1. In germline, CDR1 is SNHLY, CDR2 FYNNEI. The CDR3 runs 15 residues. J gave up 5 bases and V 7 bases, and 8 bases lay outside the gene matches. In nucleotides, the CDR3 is TGTGCCAGCATTGTAGGGACAGGGGGCAGGGAGACCCAGTACTTC. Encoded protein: CASIVGTGGRETQYF.

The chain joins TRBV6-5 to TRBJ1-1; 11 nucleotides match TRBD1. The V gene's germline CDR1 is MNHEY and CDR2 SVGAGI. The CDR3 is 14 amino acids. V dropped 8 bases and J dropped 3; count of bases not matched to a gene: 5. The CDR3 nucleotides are TGTGCCAGCTTGCGGGACAGGGGGGACACTGAAGCTTTCTTT. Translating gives CASLRDRGDTEAFF.

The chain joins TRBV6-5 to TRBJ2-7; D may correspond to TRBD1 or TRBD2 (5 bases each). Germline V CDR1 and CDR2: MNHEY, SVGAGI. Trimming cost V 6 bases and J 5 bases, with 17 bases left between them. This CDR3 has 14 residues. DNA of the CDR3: TGTGCCAGCAGCCCGAGGGACGCCGACGACGAGCAGTACTTC. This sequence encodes CASSPRDADDEQYF.

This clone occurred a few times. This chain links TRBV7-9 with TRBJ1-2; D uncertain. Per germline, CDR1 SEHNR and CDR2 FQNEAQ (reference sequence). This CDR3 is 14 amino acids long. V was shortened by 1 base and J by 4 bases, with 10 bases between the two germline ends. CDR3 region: CASSLGGLTYGYTF. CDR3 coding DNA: TGTGCCAGCAGCTTAGGAGGACTTACCTATGGCTACACCTTC.

The CDR3 reads CASSLGGSTNEKLFF. The CDR3 coding sequence is TGCGCCAGCAGCTTGGGAGGCTCAACTAATGAAAAACTGTTTTTT. The chain links TRBV5-1 to TRBJ1-4; D gene unclear. With 0 bases removed from V and 0 bases from J, the gap between germline ends came to 6 bases. The CDR3 is made up of 15 amino acids. Germline lookup yields CDR1 SGHRS and CDR2 YFSETQ.

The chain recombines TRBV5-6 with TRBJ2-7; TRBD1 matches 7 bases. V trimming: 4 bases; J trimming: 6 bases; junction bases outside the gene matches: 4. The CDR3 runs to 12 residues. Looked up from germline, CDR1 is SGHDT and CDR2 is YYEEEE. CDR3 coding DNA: TGTGCCAGCAGCCCAGGGACAGTCGAGCAGTACTTC. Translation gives CASSPGTVEQYF.